Ten or more counts support the clone carrying this TCR beta chain. Its antigen is currently unknown. TCRdb re-called the reads through MiXCR, storing one row per CDR3 protein. The sample lists some 400,000 distinct CDR3 sequences; approximately 31% were seen once. The entry originates in a study of T cell repertoires in cytomegalovirus infection. In the study overall: The public TCR beta signatures pointed to both CMV infection and matching HLA type.

Germline CDR1 MGHRA, CDR2 YSYEKL. There are 14 residues in the CDR3. The ends were cut back, 4 bases at V and 0 bases at J, with 10 bases in the middle. Findings of the study overall: The study found HLA-C-restricted CMV-specific TCR beta clonotypes dominating the ex vivo response. Identification of carriers of CMV plus the relevant HLA was achieved through cumulative public TCR beta family frequency.

The chain recombines TRBV4-1 with TRBJ2-7, with D possibly TRBD1 on 6 matching bases. The TCR comes from a human donor in good health (CMV status not recorded). Some clones in this sample may be carry-over from other donors' samples. Sequencing used PBMCs. CDR3 coding DNA: TGCGCCAGCAGCCCTCGACAGGTCTCCTACGAGCAGTACTTC. It translates to CASSPRQVSYEQYF.